These 22 T cell receptor beta chains came from one sample sequenced in a study of tumor-infiltrating lymphocytes in glioblastoma multiforme. Three nested ARM-PCR rounds with V-beta and C-beta primers built TCRB libraries. Each CDR3 protein is one row after TCRdb ran MiXCR on the multiplex PCR reads. This sample has fewer than 15,000 distinct CDR3 sequences, with 65% to 80% found just once. The sample taken for sequencing was brain tumor tissue. These receptors all stem from a male donor with glioblastoma.

This clonotype was counted only a few times. This sequence joins TRBV11-2 and TRBJ2-5; D is ambiguous. The CDR3 extends over 12 amino acids. Trimming pared 0 bases from V and 9 bases from J, leaving 8 bases between. Germline V gene data show CDR1 as SGHAT and CDR2 as FQNNGV. The CDR3 loop reads CASSLEGKAQYF. The CDR3 DNA follows: TGTGCCAGCAGCTTAGAGGGCAAGGCCCAGTACTTC.

Here the CDR3 reads CSVVAGGQGYNEQFF. DNA for the CDR3: TGCAGCGTTGTAGCGGGGGGGCAGGGATACAATGAGCAGTTCTTC. J is TRBJ2-1 and V is TRBV29-1, with 11 bases lining up with TRBD2. The CDR3 loop spans 15 amino acids. Germline V CDR1 and CDR2: SQVTM, ANQGSEA. V was clipped by 4 bases and J by 4 bases; unmatched bases: 6.

This clonotype has more than one count but fewer than ten. The junction does not match germline at one end; this may be a read error. V is TRBV7-9 and J is TRBJ1-1, with D maybe TRBD1 (5 bases). Germline V CDR1 and CDR2: SEHNR, FQNEAQ (reference sequence). The CDR3 runs to 14 residues. The CDR3 DNA is TGTACCAGCAGCTTACGGGGGGAAAAGTCTGAAGCTTTCTTT. Protein sequence: CTSSLRGEKSEAFF.

Only a few counts were recorded for this clonotype. One end of the junction fails to match germline, which may point to a read error. This CDR3 reads CARSQEPGNYGYTF. In DNA form, the CDR3 reads TGCGCCAGAAGCCAAGAGCCAGGGAACTATGGCTACACATTC. This chain uses TRBV4-1 with TRBJ1-2, with TRBD1 as a possible D gene (5 bases). Per germline, CDR1 MGHRA and CDR2 YSYEKL. The CDR3 totals 14 residues.

This clonotype has just a few counts. Its ends do not fully match the called genes, so a read error is possible. The genes are TRBV6-5 and TRBJ1-1; possibly TRBD1 for D (6 bases). The CDR3 loop spans 15 amino acids. The germline gives CDR1 MNHEY, CDR2 SVGAGI. CDR3 in amino acids: CASRVRRGANTEAFF. In DNA, the CDR3 is TGTGCCAGCAGAGTCAGACGGGGGGCGAATACTGAGGCTTTCTTT.

To note about this clonotype: The conserved closing phenylalanine or tryptophan is absent in this CDR3, likely reflecting a read error. The DNA is omitted, as the CDR3 cannot be located on it reliably, and the CDR3 follows TCRdb's listing. The J gene is TRBJ2-1, the V gene TRBV11-2; no check of the table's D call, TRBD2, against the DNA was made. The CDR3 is 15 amino acids in total, end residues counted. Looked up from germline, CDR1 is SGHAT and CDR2 is FQNNGV. CDR3: CASSLDRETINEQSC.

The table lists this clonotype with a few counts. The chain uses TRBV5-1 and TRBJ2-1; the D is unclear. Trimming took off 4 bases at V and 0 bases at J, with 8 bases between the two ends. Germline V lookup: CDR1 SGHRS, CDR2 YFSETQ. There are 14 residues in the CDR3. The DNA of the CDR3 is TGCGCCAGCAGCCCATACAGCTCCTACAATGAGCAGTTCTTC. Translation: CASSPYSSYNEQFF. The full variable domain, in which reference TRBV5-1 and TRBJ2-1 provide the parts outside the CDR3, is KAGVTQTPRYLIKTRGQQVTLSCSPISGHRSVSWYQQTPGQGLQFLFEYFSETQRNKGNFPGRFSGRQFSNSRSEMNVSTLELGDSALYLCASSPYSSYNEQFFGPGTRLTVL.

A single count supports this clonotype. The chain combines TRBV29-1 with TRBJ2-3; 10 bases agree with TRBD1. From germline, CDR1 is SQVTM and CDR2 ANQGSEA. V shed 5 bases and J 11 bases; nucleotides not matched to a gene: 4. There are 11 residues in the CDR3. CDR3 DNA sequence: TGCAGCGTTCCGACAGGGGGCGGGCAGTATTTT. This sequence encodes CSVPTGGGQYF.

CDR3 region: CASSLRASGRQDTQYF. For the CDR3, the DNA is TGTGCCAGCAGCTTAAGGGCTAGCGGGAGACAAGATACGCAGTATTTT. The chain is built from TRBV7-4 and TRBJ2-3, with 10 bases that match TRBD2. After removal of 2 bases from V and 5 bases from J, the junction contained 7 bases not matched to a gene. Germline loops: CDR1 SGHVT, CDR2 SQSDAQ. The CDR3 has 16 residues.

This clonotype was counted once. The chain is built from TRBV5-1 and TRBJ2-5; 9 positions match TRBD1. This CDR3 is built from 16 residues. The V gene's germline CDR1 is SGHRS and CDR2 YFSETQ. V lost 1 base, J lost 8 bases, and 12 bases stayed unmatched. The CDR3 coding sequence is TGCGCCAGCAGCTTGTTTGGACAGGGGTCGCATGATACCCAGTACTTC. Its translation: CASSLFGQGSHDTQYF.

V is TRBV29-1 and J is TRBJ1-3; D not certain. The CDR3 consists of 14 residues. Germline CDR1 and CDR2: SQVTM and ANQGSEA. The ends were cut back, 7 bases at V and 0 bases at J, with 13 bases in the middle. The CDR3 nucleotides are TGCAGCGCCAACCTATTTAGCTCTGGAAACACCATATATTTT. It yields the protein CSANLFSSGNTIYF.

Only a few counts were recorded for this clonotype. A much more abundant neighbour one base away suggests this may be a read error. The chain is built from TRBV11-2 and TRBJ2-7, with 7 nucleotides matching TRBD1. J gave up 5 bases and V 0 bases, and 4 bases lay outside the gene matches. In germline, CDR1 is SGHAT, CDR2 FQNNGV. The CDR3 totals 14 residues. In DNA form, the CDR3 reads TGTGCCAGCAGCTTAGACGTAGGGGGCGACGAGCAGTACTTC. Translating it yields CASSLDVGGDEQYF.

In its sample, this clonotype was seen a few times. The chain combines TRBV11-2 with TRBJ2-5; D not resolved. Germline V lookup: CDR1 SGHAT, CDR2 FQNNGV. Trimming shortened V by 3 bases and J by 4 bases, and 3 bases separated the two germline ends. The CDR3 spans 11 residues. CDR3 nucleotides: TGTGCCAGCAGCTTCGGAGAGACCCAGTACTTC. Protein: CASSFGETQYF.

This clonotype ranks as medium-sized. The chain combines TRBV6-1 with TRBJ1-4; no definite D call. CDR1 MNHNS and CDR2 SASEGT come from the germline V gene. Trimming stripped 2 bases from V and 0 bases from J, with 10 bases between. The length of the CDR3 is 16 residues. CDR3 loop: CASSEKRRPTNEKLFF. The CDR3 DNA reads as TGTGCCAGCAGTGAAAAGCGCCGTCCAACTAATGAAAAACTGTTTTTT.

The J gene is TRBJ1-2, the V gene TRBV29-1; D remains unclear. The length of the CDR3 is 11 residues. Germline CDR1 reads SQVTM; CDR2 reads ANQGSEA. V was cut by 4 bases and J by 6 bases, with 9 bases left in between. This chain's CDR3 is CSVVGGDGYTF. The CDR3 region has the DNA TGCAGCGTTGTCGGCGGTGATGGCTACACCTTC.

The rearrangement uses TRBV6-6 and TRBJ2-5, with 8 bases that match TRBD1. J lost 2 bases, V lost 3 bases, and 11 bases had no gene match. The germline CDR1 and CDR2 sequences are MNHNY and SVGAGI (reference sequence). This CDR3 contains 17 residues. CDR3 DNA sequence: TGTGCCAGCAGTTATAGACAGGGGCGGAGAGGACAAGAGACCCAGTACTTC. Its protein is CASSYRQGRRGQETQYF.

The gene calls are TRBV29-1 and TRBJ1-2; TRBD1 agrees at 11 bases. Germline V lookup: CDR1 SQVTM, CDR2 ANQGSEA. J lost 8 bases, V lost 6 bases, and 11 bases had no gene match. There are 14 residues in the CDR3. CDR3 loop: CSVTGTGGGSGYTF. The CDR3 DNA is TGCAGCGTGACCGGGACAGGGGGGGGCAGCGGCTACACCTTC.

This clonotype was found a few times. The chain carries TRBV5-1 and TRBJ2-1; 11 positions match TRBD1. CDR1 is SGHRS, CDR2 YFSETQ, per germline. The ends lost 4 bases at V and 5 bases at J; junction bases unmatched: 8. The CDR3 has 16 amino acids. CDR3 protein: CASSPGQGARDNEQFF. The CDR3 coding sequence is TGCGCCAGCAGCCCAGGACAGGGGGCGCGGGACAATGAGCAGTTCTTC.

The chain has TRBV27 and TRBJ2-7; 7 bases are a match to TRBD1. Germline lookup yields CDR1 MNHEY and CDR2 SMNVEV (reference sequence). Losses at the gene ends were 4 bases for V and 2 bases for J; bases not matched to a gene: 5. This CDR3 is built from 14 residues. The CDR3 region has the DNA TGTGCCAGCAGTTCCGGGACAGCTACCTACGAGCAGTACTTC. Translation: CASSSGTATYEQYF.

A note on this clonotype: The CDR3 carries no conserved terminal phenylalanine or tryptophan, so it likely arises from a read error. The limits of the CDR3 on the DNA are not certain, so only TCRdb's listed CDR3 is given. The chain carries TRBV7-9 and TRBJ2-1; whether TRBD2, the table's D call, matches the DNA was not checked. The CDR3 has 12 residues if both end residues are counted. CDR1 is SEHNR, CDR2 FQNEAQ, per germline (reference sequence). CDR3 sequence: CASTAGGRVSFL.

This clonotype was observed a single time. The conserved closing phenylalanine or tryptophan is absent in this CDR3, likely reflecting a read error. This chain uses TRBV29-1 with TRBJ2-5; 12 nucleotides align to TRBD2. Germline V gene lookup returns CDR1 SQVTM and CDR2 ANQGSEA. The CDR3 is made up of 15 amino acids. Trimming took 2 bases from V and 5 from J; bases not matched to a gene: 6. Here the CDR3 DNA reads TGCAGCGTTGAACCTACTAGCGGGAGGTTGGAGACCCAGTACTCA. The encoded protein is CSVEPTSGRLETQYS.

On this clonotype: Given a much more abundant clone one base away, this may be a read error. The chain is built from TRBV11-3 and TRBJ1-1; D call uncertain. CDR1 SGHNT and CDR2 YENEEA come from the germline V gene. The CDR3 totals 15 residues. Trimming cost V 8 bases and J 1 base, with 17 bases left between them. The CDR3 loop is CASGEGDFRNTEAFF. CDR3 nucleotide sequence: TGTGCCAGCGGTGAGGGAGACTTTAGGAACACTGAAGCTTTCTTT.